This entry features one TCR beta chain sequence. Its antigen is not known. Trimming removed 2 bases at V and 10 bases at J, with 12 bases between. The germline V gene has CDR1 MNHNS and CDR2 SASEGT. The CDR3 is 13 residues long. The source of the sample is a study of T cell responses to AZD1222 COVID-19 vaccine. Findings and limits, study-wide: White British ancestry dominated among donors, who included more females, and clonal diversity was possibly underestimated.

Sequencing used immunoSEQ multiplex PCR; TCRdb keeps in-frame clones, though not all of them. The sample holds roughly 150,000 clones, 89% seen once. This specimen was peripheral blood, taken on day 0 of AZD1222 vaccination. The chain couples TRBV6-1 to TRBJ2-1; unclear D gene. The source is an adult in good health. The CDR3 region has the DNA TGTGCCAGCAGTGAATACCCGAAACTGGAGCAGTTCTTC. Encoded protein: CASSEYPKLEQFF.